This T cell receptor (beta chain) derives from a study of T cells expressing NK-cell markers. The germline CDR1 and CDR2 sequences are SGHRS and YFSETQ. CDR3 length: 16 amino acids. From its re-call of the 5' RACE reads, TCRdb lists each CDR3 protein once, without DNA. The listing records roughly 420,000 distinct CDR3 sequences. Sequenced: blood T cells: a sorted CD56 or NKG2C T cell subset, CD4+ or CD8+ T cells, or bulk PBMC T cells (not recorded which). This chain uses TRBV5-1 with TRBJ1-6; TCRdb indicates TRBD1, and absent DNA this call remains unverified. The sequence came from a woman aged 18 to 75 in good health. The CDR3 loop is CASSLTGEGWNSPLHF. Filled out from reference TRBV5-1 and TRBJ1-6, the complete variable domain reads KAGVTQTPRYLIKTRGQQVTLSCSPISGHRSVSWYQQTPGQGLQFLFEYFSETQRNKGNFPGRFSGRQFSNSRSEMNVSTLELGDSALYLCASSLTGEGWNSPLHFGNGTRLTVT.